A single sample is the source of the 4 T cell receptor beta chains below, sequenced in a study of beta chain features in type 1 diabetes. Study-wide results and caveats: There was a moderate but significant shortening of TCRB CDR3s in all four CD4+ subsets of Type 1 diabetes patients.

Antigen specificity for these receptors is unknown. Sequencing targeted expressed TCRB transcripts, as all isolated RNA had been reverse transcribed. Some clones are missing from TCRdb's copy, which holds only in-frame ones; the method was immunoSEQ multiplex PCR. Of under 400,000 clones in the sample, roughly 12% were seen once. Sequenced material: naive CD4+ T cells from blood. These TCRs come from a woman under 30 with type 1 diabetes.

The chain has TRBV29-1 and TRBJ2-7; the match to TRBD1 covers 10 bases. CDR3 length: 13 amino acids. V dropped 7 bases and J dropped 3; count of bases not matched to a gene: 6. Germline CDR1 reads SQVTM; CDR2 reads ANQGSEA. CDR3 sequence: CSARRTGGYEQYF. The CDR3 DNA sequence: TGCAGCGCCCGGCGGACAGGGGGCTACGAGCAGTACTTC.

V usage is TRBV19 and J usage is TRBJ2-7; D might be TRBD2 (5 bases). With 6 bases removed from V and 0 bases from J, the gap between germline ends came to 6 bases. Germline CDR1 is LNHDA and CDR2 is SQIVND (reference sequence). This CDR3 comprises 12 residues. CDR3 residues: CASSRGSYEQYF. CDR3 sequence (DNA): TGTGCCAGTAGCCGGGGCTCCTACGAGCAGTACTTC.

This clone was observed a handful of times. V and J are TRBV5-6 and TRBJ1-5, with TRBD1 matching 7 bases. The CDR3 has 16 residues. Germline-derived CDR1 and CDR2 are SGHDT and YYEEEE. Trimming cost V 5 bases and J 3 bases; bases outside gene matches: 11. The CDR3 loop is CASSLAGQANNQPQHF. The CDR3 DNA follows: TGTGCCAGCAGTTTAGCAGGACAGGCGAACAATCAGCCCCAGCATTTT.

J is TRBJ1-1 and V is TRBV4-2, with unresolved D. The CDR3 has 13 residues. V was trimmed by 3 bases and J by 7 bases, leaving 12 bases between them. Germline CDR1 reads LGHNA; CDR2 reads YNFKEQ. The CDR3 region is CASSQDLEGEAFF. CDR3 coding DNA: TGTGCCAGCAGCCAGGACCTGGAGGGTGAAGCTTTCTTT.